This T cell receptor beta chain was captured by sequencing in a study of cytomegalovirus exposure and HLA in healthy donors. The study, taken as a whole, reports: An analysis done earlier found most TCR beta V segments productive about 87% or about 30% of the time. Altogether, 150 to 200 TCR beta chains were recorded as cytomegalovirus-associated.

The germline CDR1 and CDR2 sequences are ENHRY and SYGVKD. The V gene lost 2 bases and the J gene lost 4 bases, with 11 bases spanning the gap. CDR3 size: 14 residues. A note on this clone: The target antigen is unknown.

The PCR ran on 60 Vbeta and 13 Jbeta primers. This table comes from immunoSEQ multiplex PCR, and its TCRdb copy is limited to in-frame clones, with some not included. The sample yields about 160,000 clones, 65% to 80% seen once. The V gene is TRBV10-3, the J gene TRBJ1-1; no clear D. The receptor was isolated from a woman in her twenties or thirties in good health and CMV-seronegative. Sequenced sample: PBMCs. The CDR3 coding sequence is TGTGCCATCAGTGAGCCTGGGCCCGTCACTGAAGCTTTCTTT. Protein product: CAISEPGPVTEAFF.